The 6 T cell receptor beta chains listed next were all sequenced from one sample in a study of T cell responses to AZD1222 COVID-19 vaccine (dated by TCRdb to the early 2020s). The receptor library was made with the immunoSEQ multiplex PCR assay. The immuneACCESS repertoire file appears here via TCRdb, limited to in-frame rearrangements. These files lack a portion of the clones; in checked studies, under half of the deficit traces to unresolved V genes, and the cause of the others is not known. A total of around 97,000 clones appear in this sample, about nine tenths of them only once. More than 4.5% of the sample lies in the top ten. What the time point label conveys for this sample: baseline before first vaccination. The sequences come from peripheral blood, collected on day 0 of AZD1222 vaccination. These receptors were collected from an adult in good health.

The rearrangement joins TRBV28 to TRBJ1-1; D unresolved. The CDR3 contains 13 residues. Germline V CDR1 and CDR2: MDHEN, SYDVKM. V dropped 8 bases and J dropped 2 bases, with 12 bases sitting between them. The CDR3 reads CASSTHSNTEAFF. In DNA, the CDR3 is TGTGCCAGCTCGACCCACAGTAACACTGAAGCTTTCTTT.

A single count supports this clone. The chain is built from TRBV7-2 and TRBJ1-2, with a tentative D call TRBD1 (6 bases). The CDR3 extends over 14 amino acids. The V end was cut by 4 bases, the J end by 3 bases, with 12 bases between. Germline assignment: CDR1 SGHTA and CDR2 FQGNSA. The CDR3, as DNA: TGTGCCAGCAGCTCGGACAGTAATTACTATGGCTACACCTTC. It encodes CASSSDSNYYGYTF.

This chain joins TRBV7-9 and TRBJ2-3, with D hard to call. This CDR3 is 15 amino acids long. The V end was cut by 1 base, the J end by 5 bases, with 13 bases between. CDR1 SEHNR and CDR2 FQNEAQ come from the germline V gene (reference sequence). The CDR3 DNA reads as TGTGCCAGCAGCTTAGGGACCTTTTTGGGAGATACGCAGTATTTT. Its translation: CASSLGTFLGDTQYF.

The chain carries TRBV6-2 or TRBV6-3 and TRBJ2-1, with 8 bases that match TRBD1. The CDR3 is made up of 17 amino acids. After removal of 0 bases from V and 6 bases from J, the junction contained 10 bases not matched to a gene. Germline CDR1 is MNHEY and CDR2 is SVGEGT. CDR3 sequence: CASSYSILRTGSNEQFF. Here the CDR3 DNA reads TGTGCCAGCAGTTACTCGATCCTGCGGACAGGGTCCAATGAGCAGTTCTTC.

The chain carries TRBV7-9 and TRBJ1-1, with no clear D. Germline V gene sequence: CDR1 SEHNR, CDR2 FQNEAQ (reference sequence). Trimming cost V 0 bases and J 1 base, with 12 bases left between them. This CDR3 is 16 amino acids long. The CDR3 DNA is TGTGCCAGCAGCTTAGCGCTCGGTTCAGGGAACACTGAAGCTTTCTTT. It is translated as CASSLALGSGNTEAFF. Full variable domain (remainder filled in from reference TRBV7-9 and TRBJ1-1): DTGVSQNPRHKITKRGQNVTFRCDPISEHNRLYWYRQTLGQGPEFLTYFQNEAQLEKSRLLSDRFSAERPKGSFSTLEIQRTEQGDSAMYLCASSLALGSGNTEAFFGQGTRLTVV.

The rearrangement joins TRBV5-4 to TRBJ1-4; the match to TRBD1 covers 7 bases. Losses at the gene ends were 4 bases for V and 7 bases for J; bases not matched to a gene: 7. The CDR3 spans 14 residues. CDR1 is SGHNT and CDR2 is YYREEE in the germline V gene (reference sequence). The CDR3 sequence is CASSPKGQIEKLFF. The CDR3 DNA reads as TGTGCCAGCAGCCCGAAGGGACAGATTGAAAAACTGTTTTTT.